This record concerns one T cell receptor (beta chain) sequence. Its antigen is not known. This sample stems from a study of post-analysis software for immune sequencing data. Broader study findings: F measure grouped same-batch samples tightly together. Roughly 5 TRBV segments occurring more often in patients than controls included TRBV5-6, TRBV5-1 and TRBV20-1.

cDNA libraries of TCR beta carried unique molecular identifiers. Each CDR3 protein gets one entry after TCRdb re-called the PCR reads with MiXCR. This sample yields 700,000 to 800,000 distinct CDR3 sequences, of which roughly 27% are seen a single time; approximately 0.55% belongs to the top ten. The germline V gene has CDR1 SNHLY and CDR2 FYNNEI. CDR3 length: 15 amino acids. Trimming removed 5 bases from V and 3 bases from J; junction bases left unmatched: 7. Sequenced input: blood. The sequence derives from a girl aged 10-17 years with multiple sclerosis. The chain combines TRBV2 with TRBJ1-5; 7 bases are shared with TRBD1. The CDR3 bases are TGTGCCAGCAGTCAGGGGGTTTTGCCCAATCAGCCCCAGCATTTT. Translation: CASSQGVLPNQPQHF.